This TCR beta chain was sequenced in a study of T cell repertoires in cytomegalovirus infection. One entry per CDR3 protein, called by TCRdb with MiXCR from the reads. Of approximately 500,000 distinct CDR3 sequences in the sample, 30% to 40% were seen once. To note about this clonotype: The antigen remains unidentified.

Notes on the study in general: Carriers of CMV and the relevant HLA type were discriminated by public TCR beta frequency. CMV-specific TCR beta clonotypes restricted by HLA-C dominated the ex vivo response.

The material was cultured PBMCs, obtained from culture after CMV antigen stimulation. The TCR originated in a human donor in good health (CMV status not recorded). Some clones in this sample may be carry-over from other donors' samples.

The CDR3 here is CASSPGTGGIQYF. The CDR3 region has the DNA TGTGCCAGCAGCCCGGGGACGGGGGGGATTCAGTACTTC. This sequence joins TRBV11-3 and TRBJ2-4; 8 bases map to TRBD2. CDR3 length: 13 residues. Germline loops: CDR1 SGHNT, CDR2 YENEEA. Unmatched junction bases numbered 7, after V lost 5 bases and J lost 10 bases.